This T cell receptor beta chain was captured by sequencing in a study of tumor-infiltrating lymphocytes in primary liver carcinoma. Researchers generated TCR beta cDNA from approximately 500 ng of total RNA, relying on a constant-region primer. Nested multiplex PCR, run for three rounds with slightly modified ARM-PCR, yielded TCR beta libraries. Each of the first two PCR rounds ran approximately 10 cycles with TRBV1-TRBV30 forward and C-beta reverse primers. In TCRdb, the multiplex PCR reads were re-called with MiXCR into one record per CDR3 protein. The sample has 320,000 or so distinct CDR3 sequences; about 60% are singletons. As to this clonotype: A much larger clone differs from this one at a single base, so this may be a read error.

The authors took blood RNA from unsorted whole blood and also extracted germline DNA. The CDR3 runs to 14 residues. In germline, CDR1 is MNHNY, CDR2 SVGAGI (reference sequence). The receptor's source is a man aged 35 to 55 with primary liver carcinoma and hepatitis B virus infection. Input material: peripheral blood. The chain links TRBV6-6 to TRBJ2-1; TRBD2 matches 9 bases. CDR3 region: CASTGTSSYNVQFF. Here the CDR3 DNA reads TGTGCCAGCACCGGGACTAGCTCCTACAATGTGCAGTTCTTC.